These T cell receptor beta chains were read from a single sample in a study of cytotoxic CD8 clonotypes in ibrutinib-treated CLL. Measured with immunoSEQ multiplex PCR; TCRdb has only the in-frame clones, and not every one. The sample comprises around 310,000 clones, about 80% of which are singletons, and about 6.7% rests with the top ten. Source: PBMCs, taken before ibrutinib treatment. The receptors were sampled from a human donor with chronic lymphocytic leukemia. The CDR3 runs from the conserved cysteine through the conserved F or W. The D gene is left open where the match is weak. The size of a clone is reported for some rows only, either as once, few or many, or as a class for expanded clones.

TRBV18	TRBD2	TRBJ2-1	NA	CASSPAGLAGNNEQFF	TGTGCCAGCTCACCAGCGGGACTAGCGGGAAACAATGAGCAGTTCTTC
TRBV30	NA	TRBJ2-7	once	CAWRPVSGALLGQYF	TGTGCCTGGAGGCCCGTATCAGGGGCTCTTCTGGGGCAGTACTTC
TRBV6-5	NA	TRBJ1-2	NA	CASSYSEKTYGYTF	TGTGCCAGCAGTTACTCGGAGAAGACCTATGGCTACACCTTC
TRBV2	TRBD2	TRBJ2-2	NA	CASSLPGLATRTGELFF	TGTGCCAGCAGTCTACCGGGACTAGCGACTCGCACCGGGGAGCTGTTTTTT
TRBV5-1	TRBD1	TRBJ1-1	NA	CASSMTGMNTEAFF	TGCGCCAGCAGCATGACAGGGATGAACACTGAAGCTTTCTTT
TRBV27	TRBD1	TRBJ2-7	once	CASSAGQGGYEQYF	TGTGCCAGCAGTGCGGGACAGGGAGGCTACGAGCAGTACTTC
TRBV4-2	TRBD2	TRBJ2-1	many	CASSPGLAGYNEQFF	TGTGCCAGCAGTCCGGGACTAGCGGGATACAATGAGCAGTTCTTC
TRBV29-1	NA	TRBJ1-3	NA	CSVGGRTGNTIYF	TGCAGCGTTGGGGGACGTACTGGAAACACCATATATTTT
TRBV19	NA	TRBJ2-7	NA	CASSIGINYEQYF	TGTGCCAGTAGTATAGGTATCAACTACGAGCAGTACTTC
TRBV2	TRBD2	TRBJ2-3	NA	CASSLSLAGGPMFPDTQYF	TGTGCCAGCAGCTTATCACTAGCGGGAGGGCCTATGTTCCCAGATACGCAGTATTTT
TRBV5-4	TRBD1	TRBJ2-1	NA	CASSSGQGAVSYNEQFF	TGTGCCAGCAGCTCGGGACAGGGGGCGGTTTCCTACAATGAGCAGTTCTTC
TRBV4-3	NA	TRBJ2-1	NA	CASSQDRVNLLEQFF	TGCGCCAGCAGCCAAGATAGGGTTAACCTTCTTGAGCAGTTCTTC
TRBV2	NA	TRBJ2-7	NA	CASSALGTAGYEQYF	TGTGCCAGCAGTGCCTTGGGTACTGCTGGATACGAGCAGTACTTC
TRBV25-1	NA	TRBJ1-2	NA	CASSDKDTSLGGYTF	TGTGCCAGCAGTGACAAGGACACCTCCCTCGGTGGCTACACCTTC
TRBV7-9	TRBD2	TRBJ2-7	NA	CASRAPGRENLNYEQYF	TGTGCCAGCAGAGCCCCAGGGCGGGAGAATCTGAACTACGAGCAGTACTTC
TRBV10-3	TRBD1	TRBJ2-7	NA	CAISEGQGTSQYF	TGTGCCATCAGTGAGGGACAGGGGACTTCCCAGTACTTC
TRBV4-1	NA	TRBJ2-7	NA	CASSQTHREGEQYF	TGCGCCAGCAGCCAAACCCACAGGGAAGGCGAGCAGTACTTC
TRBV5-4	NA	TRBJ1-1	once	CASSLAPGRNTEAFF	TGTGCCAGCAGCTTGGCCCCAGGGAGGAACACTGAAGCTTTCTTT
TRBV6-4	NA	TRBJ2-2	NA	CASSAGDTGELFF	TGTGCCAGCAGTGCGGGAGACACCGGGGAGCTGTTTTTT
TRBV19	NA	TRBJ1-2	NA	CASSITGSGYTF	TGTGCCAGTAGTATTACGGGATCGGGCTACACCTTC
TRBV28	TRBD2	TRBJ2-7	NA	CASNVAGVLHEQYF	TGTGCCAGCAATGTAGCGGGAGTACTGCACGAGCAGTACTTC
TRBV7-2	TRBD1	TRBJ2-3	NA	CASSMGQPGPDTQYF	TGTGCCAGCAGCATGGGACAGCCAGGCCCAGATACGCAGTATTTT
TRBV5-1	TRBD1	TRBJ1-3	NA	CASSRRTGGFESSGNTIYF	TGCGCCAGCAGTCGCCGGACAGGGGGCTTTGAAAGCTCTGGAAACACCATATATTTT
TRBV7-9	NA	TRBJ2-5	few	CASSPRFREETQYF	TGTGCCAGCAGCCCTCGTTTCAGGGAAGAGACCCAGTACTTC
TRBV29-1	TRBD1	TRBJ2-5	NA	CSVRDTGQKETQYF	TGCAGCGTCCGAGATACGGGACAGAAAGAGACCCAGTACTTC
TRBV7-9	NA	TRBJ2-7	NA	CASSLTATAHEQYF	TGTGCCAGCAGCTTAACTGCCACCGCCCACGAGCAGTACTTC
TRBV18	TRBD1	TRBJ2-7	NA	CASSGQGPYEQYF	TGTGCCAGCTCCGGACAGGGCCCCTACGAGCAGTACTTC
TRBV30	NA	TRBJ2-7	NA	CAWSAGDTYEQYF	TGTGCCTGGAGTGCGGGGGATACCTACGAGCAGTACTTC
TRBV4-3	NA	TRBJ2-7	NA	CASSHESSVGTYEQYF	TGCGCCAGCAGCCACGAATCTAGCGTAGGAACCTACGAGCAGTACTTC
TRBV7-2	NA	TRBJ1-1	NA	CASTTYTNTEAFF	TGTGCCAGCACCACTTACACGAACACTGAAGCTTTCTTT
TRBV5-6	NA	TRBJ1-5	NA	CASSLLGDSNQPQHF	TGTGCCAGCAGCTTGCTCGGGGATAGCAATCAGCCCCAGCATTTT
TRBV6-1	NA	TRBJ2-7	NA	CASSEAKLVQDYEQYF	TGTGCCAGCAGTGAAGCGAAGCTAGTACAGGACTACGAGCAGTACTTC
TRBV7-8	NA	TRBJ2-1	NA	CASSYLTLSEQFF	TGTGCCAGCAGCTACCTAACTCTAAGTGAGCAGTTCTTC
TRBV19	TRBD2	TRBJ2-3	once	CASSETSGITDTQYF	TGTGCCAGTAGTGAGACTAGCGGGATTACAGATACGCAGTATTTT
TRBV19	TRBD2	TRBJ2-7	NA	CASSNQRGAYEQYF	TGTGCCAGTAGTAACCAGCGGGGTGCCTACGAGCAGTACTTC
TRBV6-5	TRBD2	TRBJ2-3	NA	CASSPGLASDTQYF	TGTGCCAGCAGCCCCGGACTAGCTTCAGATACGCAGTATTTT
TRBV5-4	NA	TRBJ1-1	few	CASSLGPNTEAFF	TGTGCCAGCAGCTTGGGGCCGAACACTGAAGCTTTCTTT
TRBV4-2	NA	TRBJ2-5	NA	CASSPSGREETQYF	TGTGCCAGCAGCCCCTCGGGGCGGGAAGAGACCCAGTACTTC
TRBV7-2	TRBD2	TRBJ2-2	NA	CASSFAGGANTGELFF	TGTGCCAGCAGCTTCGCGGGAGGGGCGAACACCGGGGAGCTGTTTTTT
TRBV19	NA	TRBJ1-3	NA	CASSFGRSSGNTIYF	TGTGCCAGTAGTTTCGGCAGGAGCTCTGGAAACACCATATATTTT
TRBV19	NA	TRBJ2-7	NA	CASSIDGAGISYEQYF	TGTGCCAGTAGTATAGATGGGGCGGGGATCTCCTACGAGCAGTACTTC
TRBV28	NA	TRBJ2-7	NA	CASSLYIGVYEQYF	TGTGCCAGCAGTTTATATATCGGAGTCTACGAGCAGTACTTC
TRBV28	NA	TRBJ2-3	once	CASSFGQFTDTQYF	TGTGCCAGCAGTTTCGGACAGTTCACAGATACGCAGTATTTT
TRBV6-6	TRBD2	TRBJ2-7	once	CASSYSGTSITYEQYF	TGTGCCAGCAGTTACTCAGGGACTAGCATCACCTACGAGCAGTACTTC
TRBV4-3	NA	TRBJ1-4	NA	CASSQDRVGRTNEKLFF	TGCGCCAGCAGCCAAGACCGCGTTGGGAGAACTAATGAAAAACTGTTTTTT
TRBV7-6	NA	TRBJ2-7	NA	CASSLGRGSYEQYF	TGTGCCAGCAGCTTAGGGAGGGGGTCTTACGAGCAGTACTTC
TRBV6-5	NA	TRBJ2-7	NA	CASSTYYEQYF	TGTGCCAGCAGTACTTACTACGAGCAGTACTTC
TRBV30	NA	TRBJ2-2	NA	CAWSRENTGELFF	TGTGCCTGGAGTCGGGAGAACACCGGGGAGCTGTTTTTT
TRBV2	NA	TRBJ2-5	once	CASSEDKSVETQYF	TGTGCCAGCAGTGAGGATAAGTCAGTTGAGACCCAGTACTTC
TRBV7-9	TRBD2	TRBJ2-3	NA	CASSSGTSGRDTQYF	TGTGCCAGCAGCTCTGGGACTAGCGGGAGAGATACGCAGTATTTT
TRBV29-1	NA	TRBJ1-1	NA	CSALLTGGNTEAFF	TGCAGCGCTCTTCTCACAGGCGGGAACACTGAAGCTTTCTTT
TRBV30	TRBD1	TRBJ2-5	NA	CAWRRTDRYQETQYF	TGTGCCTGGAGAAGAACGGACAGGTACCAAGAGACCCAGTACTTC
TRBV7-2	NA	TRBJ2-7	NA	CASSRQGGYEQYF	TGTGCCAGCAGCCGACAGGGAGGCTACGAGCAGTACTTC